One sample yielded the 17 T cell receptor beta chains listed below, sequenced in a study of blood T cells in healthy people across ages. Sample-barcoded 5' priming and a J-beta primer mix drove a second PCR of roughly 6 to 12 cycles. Each CDR3 protein gets one entry after TCRdb re-called the 5' RACE reads with MiXCR. The data contain some 940,000 distinct CDR3 sequences, almost 30% of them seen just once; the ten biggest clones take up roughly a tenth. This sample also appeared in a second study, on T cells of mothers and their children.

The sequencing input was blood. These receptors originate from a woman aged 40 to 55 in good health.

The table lists this clonotype with a few counts. The V gene is TRBV7-2, the J gene TRBJ2-3, with unresolved D. CDR3 length: 17 residues. Trimming cost V 0 bases and J 4 bases, with 17 bases left between them. Germline CDR1 and CDR2: SGHTA and FQGNSA. The CDR3: CASSLAILPAVADTQYF. The CDR3, as DNA: TGTGCCAGCAGCTTAGCGATACTACCGGCGGTAGCAGATACGCAGTATTTT.

Ten or more counts support this clonotype. The gene calls are TRBV7-9 and TRBJ1-5; maybe TRBD1 (6 bases). Germline V gene lookup returns CDR1 SEHNR and CDR2 FQNEAQ (reference sequence). V was pared by 4 bases and J by 2 bases, with 9 bases between. The CDR3 totals 14 residues. The CDR3 DNA reads as TGTGCCAGCAGCTCCGGGACACGCAATCAGCCCCAGCATTTT. It translates to CASSSGTRNQPQHF.

This clonotype was detected only a few times. V usage is TRBV5-1 and J usage is TRBJ2-2; D is perhaps TRBD2 (5 bases). Trimming removed 0 bases at V and 4 bases at J, with 13 bases between. In germline, CDR1 is SGHRS, CDR2 YFSETQ. The CDR3 totals 16 residues. For the CDR3, the DNA is TGCGCCAGCAGCTTGGTATCCGGGGTTGGCACCGGGGAGCTGTTTTTT. Residues: CASSLVSGVGTGELFF.

V usage is TRBV6-1 and J usage is TRBJ1-1; D is ambiguous. V lost 8 bases to trimming and J lost 1 base, with 11 bases between them. Germline-derived CDR1 and CDR2 are MNHNS and SASEGT. CDR3 size: 13 residues. The CDR3 DNA reads TGTGCCAGCGACCGGGTTCCGAACACTGAAGCTTTCTTT. This gives the protein CASDRVPNTEAFF.

The rearrangement joins TRBV6-6 to TRBJ2-5; D is ambiguous. The end of the DNA fits TRBJ2-7 better, so the J call may be wrong. Germline V gives CDR1 MNHNY, CDR2 SVGAGI (reference sequence). CDR3 length equals 17 residues. CDR3 region: CASTSYPPHTRSYEQYF. For the CDR3, the DNA is TGTGCCAGCACCTCCTATCCCCCCCACACGCGGTCCTACGAGCAGTACTTC.

The sample holds a few counts of this clonotype. The chain employs TRBV5-1 and TRBJ1-1, with TRBD1 as a possible D gene (5 bases). The V gene lost 0 bases and the J gene lost 1 base, with 10 bases spanning the gap. This CDR3 has 15 residues. The germline V gene encodes CDR1 SGHRS and CDR2 YFSETQ. CDR3 DNA: TGCGCCAGCAGCTTGGAGCTCAGGGCGAACACTGAAGCTTTCTTT. Amino acids: CASSLELRANTEAFF.

The rearrangement links TRBV20-1 to TRBJ2-6; D is undetermined. This CDR3 comprises 12 residues. V lost 6 bases to trimming and J lost 1 base, with 4 bases between them. Germline CDR1 DFQATT, CDR2 SNEGSKA (reference sequence). CDR3 sequence: CSALSGANVLTF. The CDR3 DNA reads as TGCAGTGCCCTGTCTGGGGCCAACGTCCTGACTTTC.

V is TRBV20-1 and J is TRBJ2-5, with 8 bases matching TRBD2. The DNA end is more similar to TRBJ2-1, so the J call may be wrong. The CDR3 runs to 15 residues. Germline values: CDR1 DFQATT, CDR2 SNEGSKA (reference sequence). The CDR3 bases are TGCAGTGCTAGGGTGGCGGGGGGCTACCAAGAGACCCAGTTCTTC. This sequence encodes CSARVAGGYQETQFF.

Many counts were recorded for this clonotype. The chain links TRBV7-2 to TRBJ2-3; no firm D call. This CDR3 region has 12 residues. The ends were cut back, 5 bases at V and 2 bases at J, with 5 bases in the middle. CDR1 is SGHTA, CDR2 FQGNSA, per germline. CDR3 coding DNA: TGTGCCAGCAGCCGCTTCACAGATACGCAGTATTTT. Translation gives CASSRFTDTQYF.

This clonotype occurred many times. The chain couples TRBV24-1 to TRBJ2-1; 11 positions match TRBD2. This CDR3 is 19 amino acids long. The germline V gene has CDR1 KGHDR and CDR2 SFDVKD. V shed 5 bases and J 4 bases; nucleotides not matched to a gene: 15. CDR3 nucleotides: TGTGCCACCAGTGTTACGCCCGGGACTAGCGGTCGACTTTACAATGAGCAGTTCTTC. Amino acids: CATSVTPGTSGRLYNEQFF.

This clonotype was seen a handful of times. The gene calls are TRBV29-1 and TRBJ2-5; D call uncertain. Trimming cost V 4 bases and J 0 bases, with 12 bases left between them. This CDR3 comprises 14 residues. Germline CDR1 and CDR2: SQVTM and ANQGSEA. The CDR3 DNA is TGCAGCGTTGCATTGGTGCATGACCAAGAGACCCAGTACTTC. Amino acids: CSVALVHDQETQYF.

The rearrangement links TRBV5-1 to TRBJ2-1; D is undetermined. This CDR3 is 14 amino acids long. From germline, CDR1 is SGHRS and CDR2 YFSETQ. V lost 3 bases and J lost 5, with 12 bases in between. CDR3 protein: CASSSGIGHNEQFF. CDR3 nucleotide sequence: TGCGCCAGCAGCTCGGGTATAGGGCACAATGAGCAGTTCTTC. The full variable domain, completed using reference TRBV5-1 and TRBJ2-1, is KAGVTQTPRYLIKTRGQQVTLSCSPISGHRSVSWYQQTPGQGLQFLFEYFSETQRNKGNFPGRFSGRQFSNSRSEMNVSTLELGDSALYLCASSSGIGHNEQFFGPGTRLTVL.

A remark on this clonotype: The junction does not match germline at one end; this may be a read error. The V gene is TRBV5-1, the J gene TRBJ1-1, with D maybe TRBD1 (6 bases). Germline V gives CDR1 SGHRS, CDR2 YFSETQ. The CDR3 is 14 residues long. CDR3 in amino acids: CASSFDRQNSEAFF. CDR3 nucleotides: TGCGCCAGCAGCTTTGACAGGCAGAACTCTGAAGCTTTCTTT.

This clonotype was picked up one time. A much larger clone lies one base from this, so it may be a read error. The chain carries TRBV6-6 and TRBJ1-2; D gene unclear. The germline V and J ends were trimmed by 10 bases and 7 bases, with 19 bases remaining between them. Germline values: CDR1 MNHNY, CDR2 SVGAGI (reference sequence). This CDR3 region has 13 residues. The CDR3 sequence: CANYVTRNGGYTF. For the CDR3, the DNA is TGTGCCAACTATGTTACTCGGAATGGTGGCTACACCTTC.

In its sample, this clonotype was seen a few times. The chain recombines TRBV7-9 with TRBJ2-5, with TRBD2 as a possible D gene (6 bases). V was trimmed by 4 bases and J by 5 bases, leaving 14 bases between them. From germline, CDR1 is SEHNR and CDR2 FQNEAQ (reference sequence). The CDR3 runs 14 residues. CDR3 protein: CASSWRSGRETQYF. The CDR3 nucleotides are TGTGCCAGCAGCTGGCGGTCGGGGAGGGAGACCCAGTACTTC.

The chain carries TRBV4-3 and TRBJ2-3; 9 nucleotides agree with TRBD2. Trimming cost V 0 bases and J 0 bases; bases outside gene matches: 10. Germline assignment: CDR1 LGHNA and CDR2 YSLEER. This CDR3 is 19 amino acids long. CDR3 in amino acids: CASSQDLWNSGGSTDTQYF. The CDR3 DNA is TGCGCCAGCAGCCAAGATCTTTGGAACAGCGGGGGGAGCACAGATACGCAGTATTTT.

This clonotype was counted only a few times. For the CDR3, the DNA is TGTGCCAGCAGATCAGACAGGGGGGTATACAATGAGCAGTTCTTC. This gives the protein CASRSDRGVYNEQFF. V and J are TRBV28 and TRBJ2-1; TRBD1 matches at 9 bases. This CDR3 is 15 amino acids long. Trimming removed 6 bases from V and 4 bases from J; junction bases left unmatched: 7. CDR1 and CDR2 from the germline V gene are MDHEN and SYDVKM. Full variable domain (missing parts from reference TRBV28 and TRBJ2-1): DVKVTQSSRYLVKRTGEKVFLECVQDMDHENMFWYRQDPGLGLRLIYFSYDVKMKEKGDIPEGYSVSREKKERFSLILESASTNQTSMYLCASRSDRGVYNEQFFGPGTRLTVL.